Listed below are T cell receptor beta chains from one sample, sequenced in a study of siplizumab effects on memory and regulatory T cells. Measured with immunoSEQ multiplex PCR; TCRdb has only the in-frame clones, and not every one. The sample consists of 87,000 or so clones, 94% of them appearing once. Sequenced material: non-Treg CD4+ T cells sorted from blood. The receptors here all came from a human donor in good health. The CDR3 runs from the conserved cysteine through the conserved F or W. Fields, in order: V gene, clone size, CDR3 protein. Clone size is stated in some rows and not others, as once, few, many or a class when expanded.

TRBV5-1	NA	CASSLADREKLFF
TRBV18	NA	CASSREAREKLFF
TRBV29-1	NA	CSVDRGLRDGYTF
TRBV2	NA	CASTGQPGYTF
TRBV6-5	NA	CASRPTGGYGYTF
TRBV11-1	NA	CASSVRTDATYEQYF
TRBV21-1	NA	CASSSFAGTPTDTQYF
TRBV18	NA	CASSSQGHGYTF
TRBV5-4	NA	CASSSQGAQETQYF
TRBV11-2	few	CASSLGTSGEQYF
TRBV11-3	NA	CASSFEYNYGYTF
TRBV7-2	NA	CASRLPGLPSEEQYF
TRBV5-1	once	CASSLGGVQETQYF
TRBV15	NA	CATSRDLTSGSKGHTGELFF
TRBV5-1	NA	CASSLQGPGSGNTIYF
TRBV5-1	NA	CASSLESGFYGYTF
TRBV30	once	CAWSGRTGRSQYEQYF
TRBV7-2	NA	CASSLVGLETYNEQFF